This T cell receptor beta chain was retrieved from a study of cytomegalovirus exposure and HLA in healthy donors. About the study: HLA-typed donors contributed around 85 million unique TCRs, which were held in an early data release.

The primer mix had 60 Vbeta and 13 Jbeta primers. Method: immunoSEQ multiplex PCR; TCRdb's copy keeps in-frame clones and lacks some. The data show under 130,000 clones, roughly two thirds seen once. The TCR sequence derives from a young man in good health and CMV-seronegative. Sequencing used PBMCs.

This CDR3 is CASSRTGHGYNEQFF. Written as DNA, the CDR3 is TGTGCCAGCAGTCGGACGGGACATGGATACAATGAGCAGTTCTTC. The chain joins TRBV28 to TRBJ2-1; the D gene is possibly TRBD1 (6 bases). The V gene's germline CDR1 is MDHEN and CDR2 SYDVKM. Between the trimmed V and J ends, which lost 5 bases and 4 bases, there was a span of 15 bases. This CDR3 comprises 15 residues.